This T cell receptor (beta chain) appears in the sequencing data of a study of Ad26.COV2.S vaccination and SARS-CoV-2 variants. Notes on the study in general: Recipients of either vaccine or placebo displayed similar breadth of non-spike TCRs. A substantial breadth of spike-specific CD8+ and CD4+ T cell responses after vaccination has been reported. Spike-specific TCR breadth was greater in vaccine than placebo recipients.

Using immunoSEQ multiplex PCR, the repertoire was profiled, and TCRdb retains in-frame clones only, with some absent. The table includes around 400,000 clones, around 82% detected once. The treatment is: 15 to 20 received Ad26.COV2.S at low or high dose, single or two shots; several received placebo; per-sample allocation not given. Following the first vaccine or placebo injection, samples were taken on day 63. A note on this clone: Antigen unknown.

Germline V gives CDR1 SSHAT, CDR2 FNYEAQ (reference sequence). The CDR3 runs 15 residues. Trimming removed 5 bases at V and 4 bases at J, with 14 bases between. This rearrangement joins TRBV7-7 to TRBJ2-2; D is perhaps TRBD2 (5 bases). This TCR was recovered from a person aged 18 to 59 who received the Ad26.COV2.S COVID-19 vaccine or a placebo. The specimen comprised peripheral blood, sampled in a trial of Ad26.COV2.S vaccine versus placebo. The CDR3 loop reads CASSARHEGTGELFF. In DNA, the CDR3 is TGTGCCAGCAGCGCCCGACACGAGGGCACCGGGGAGCTGTTTTTT. Using reference TRBV7-7 and TRBJ2-2 for the parts outside the CDR3, the full variable domain is GAGVSQSPRYKVTKRGQDVTLRCDPISSHATLYWYQQALGQGPEFLTYFNYEAQPDKSGLPSDRFSAERPEGSISTLTIQRTEQRDSAMYRCASSARHEGTGELFFGEGSRLTVL.